This T cell receptor (beta chain) was identified in a study of blood T cell repertoires in COVID-19. The authors' processing: Scientists estimated how many nucleated cells there were by amplifying reference gene primers. Sequenced by immunoSEQ multiplex PCR; TCRdb stores in-frame clones only, minus some. From that table come the V and J calls and clone size; the DNA was used to work out D and trimming. The data hold 150,000 to 200,000 clones, with around 82% observed a single time. Each participant's cohort was designated according to participant-reported clinical history. This receptor was taken from a man aged 40-49 years who had recovered from COVID-19. Sequencing used PBMCs or T cells enriched from blood (not recorded which).

The CDR3 nucleotides are TGTGCCAGCAGCTTAGGGACCGGGAGACAGGGGCACTCCTACGAGCAGTACGTC. Its translation: CASSLGTGRQGHSYEQYV. The rearrangement links TRBV11-3 to TRBJ2-7, with TRBD1 identical over 8 bases. The CDR3 runs 18 residues. J gave up 0 bases and V 1 base, and 11 bases lay outside the gene matches. The germline gives CDR1 SGHNT, CDR2 YENEEA.